Each of the 9 T cell receptor beta chains below was sequenced from the same sample in a study of blood T cell repertoires in COVID-19. Clones were read by immunoSEQ multiplex PCR, and TCRdb kept only the in-frame ones, dropping some. The repertoire holds 250,000 or so clones, with approximately 86% as singletons. Sequenced sample: PBMCs or T cells enriched from blood (not recorded which). Receptors originate from a woman aged 25 to 39 with acute COVID-19.

This clone turned up a few times. The chain employs TRBV6-5 and TRBJ1-6; D might be TRBD1 (5 bases). CDR1 is MNHEY and CDR2 is SVGAGI in the germline V gene. V was shortened by 6 bases and J by 10 bases, with 13 bases between the two germline ends. There are 13 residues in the CDR3. The CDR3 DNA reads as TGTGCCAGCAGAATGGGGGGGAACTCACCCCTCCACTTT. Its protein product is CASRMGGNSPLHF.

The gene calls are TRBV18 and TRBJ2-4, with D possibly being TRBD1 (5 bases). Trimming cost V 3 bases and J 2 bases, with 11 bases left between them. Looked up from germline, CDR1 is KGHSH and CDR2 is LQKENI. The CDR3 has 15 amino acids. DNA of the CDR3: TGTGCCAGCTCACCTATGCCAGGGACCAAAAACATTCAGTACTTC. As protein: CASSPMPGTKNIQYF.

This clone came up once. J is TRBJ1-4 and V is TRBV27; tentative D call: TRBD1 (6 bases). The CDR3 has 15 residues. CDR1 is MNHEY, CDR2 SMNVEV, per germline (reference sequence). V was cut by 6 bases and J by 2 bases, with 13 bases left in between. CDR3 in amino acids: CASSKQGRTNEKLFF. The CDR3 coding sequence is TGTGCCAGCAGCAAACAGGGACGTACTAATGAAAAACTGTTTTTT.

V gene TRBV19 combines with J gene TRBJ2-7; 12 nucleotides line up with TRBD1. The CDR3 has 14 amino acids. After removal of 8 bases from V and 3 bases from J, the junction contained 5 bases not matched to a gene. Germline CDR1 reads LNHDA; CDR2 reads SQIVND (reference sequence). This chain's CDR3 is CASSGTGGDYEQYF. The CDR3 bases are TGTGCCAGTTCGGGGACAGGGGGCGACTACGAGCAGTACTTC.

CDR3 bases: TGTGCCTGGGGGACAGGACCCATGGGCTATAGCAATCAGCCCCAGCATTTT. It codes for CAWGTGPMGYSNQPQHF. The chain is built from TRBV30 and TRBJ1-5; TRBD1 agrees at 8 bases. CDR1 is GTSNPN and CDR2 is SVGIG in the germline V gene (reference sequence). CDR3 length: 17 residues. Trimming took 5 bases from V and 0 from J; bases not matched to a gene: 12.

The chain has TRBV20-1 and TRBJ1-5; no firm D call. The CDR3 is made up of 15 amino acids. The V and J ends lost 3 bases and 3 bases respectively, with 15 bases between them. Germline-derived CDR1 and CDR2 are DFQATT and SNEGSKA (reference sequence). The CDR3 sequence: CSASRSVVVNQPQHF. The DNA for the CDR3 is TGCAGTGCTAGTAGAAGCGTGGTTGTCAATCAGCCCCAGCATTTT.

The chain recombines TRBV7-9 with TRBJ1-1; 7 bases match TRBD1. Germline lookup yields CDR1 SEHNR and CDR2 FQNEAQ (reference sequence). The CDR3 loop spans 15 amino acids. The ends lost 5 bases at V and 5 bases at J; junction bases unmatched: 11. CDR3 amino acids: CASSGGRGVWTEAFF. The CDR3, as DNA: TGTGCCAGCAGCGGGGGCAGGGGGGTGTGGACTGAAGCTTTCTTT.

A few counts support this clone. The V and J genes are TRBV7-2 and TRBJ2-7, with D maybe TRBD2 (6 bases). V was pared by 3 bases and J by 1 base, with 13 bases between. CDR1 and CDR2 from the germline V gene are SGHTA and FQGNSA. The CDR3 spans 15 residues. The CDR3 sequence: CASSFASGDSYEQYF. Written as DNA, the CDR3 is TGTGCCAGCAGCTTCGCGTCGGGGGATTCCTACGAGCAGTACTTC.

The chain links TRBV27 to TRBJ1-1, with 8 bases matching TRBD1. V dropped 6 bases and J dropped 3; count of bases not matched to a gene: 9. CDR3 length: 15 residues. The germline gives CDR1 MNHEY, CDR2 SMNVEV (reference sequence). CDR3 in DNA: TGTGCCAGCAGACCCCGGACAGGGTCTGACACTGAAGCTTTCTTT. Translating it yields CASRPRTGSDTEAFF.